This is a list of T cell receptor beta chains from one sample in a study of shared clonotypes between healthy human individuals. This table comes from immunoSEQ multiplex PCR, and its TCRdb copy is limited to in-frame clones, with some not included. The repertoire holds nearly 1,000,000 clones, with more than 75% as singletons. The sequenced sample was memory CD4+ T cells sorted from blood. These receptors were obtained from a man younger than 35 in good health. The CDR3 runs from the conserved cysteine through the conserved F or W. A D gene is named only where the DNA matches it firmly. The size of a clone is reported for some rows only, either as once, few or many, or as a class for expanded clones.

J gene	clone size	V gene	D gene	CDR3 DNA	CDR3 protein
TRBJ2-1	.	TRBV5-6	TRBD2	TGTGCCAGCAGCTCAAGGGACTATTATAGTGGCAATGAGCAGTTCTTC	CASSSRDYYSGNEQFF
TRBJ1-3	.	TRBV5-4	TRBD1	TGTGCCAGCAGCTCACAGGGGGCAACTGGAAACACCATATATTTT	CASSSQGATGNTIYF
TRBJ2-3	.	TRBV7-7	.	TGTGCTAGCAGCTTGACTCCCCCAGATACGCAGTATTTT	CASSLTPPDTQYF
TRBJ2-6	.	TRBV10-2	.	TGCGCCAGCAGTGAGACCGGGGGCGCTGGGGCCAACGTCCTGACTTTC	CASSETGGAGANVLTF
TRBJ2-2	.	TRBV15	.	TGTGCCACCAGCAAACCAGGATCAAGCAACACCGGGGAGCTGTTTTTT	CATSKPGSSNTGELFF
TRBJ1-1	.	TRBV27	.	TGTGCCAGCAGTTTGGAAACAATGGCTGAAGCTTTCTTT	CASSLETMAEAFF
TRBJ2-4	.	TRBV10-3	.	TGTGCCATCAGTGAGTCGGAGGTGCTAGGGACCAAAAACATTCAGTACTTC	CAISESEVLGTKNIQYF
TRBJ1-6	many	TRBV21-1	.	TGTGCCAGCAGCGCCCAGGGAAATAATTCACCCCTCCACTTT	CASSAQGNNSPLHF
TRBJ1-6	many	TRBV14	.	TGTGCCAGCAGCCAGAGGGGAGCACAGTCTCAAGTTTCTAATTCACCCCTCCACTTT	CASSQRGAQSQVSNSPLHF
TRBJ2-3	.	TRBV5-6	.	TGTGCCAGCAGCTTTGATGGGGGCCGCCAAACAGATACGCAGTATTTT	CASSFDGGRQTDTQYF
TRBJ2-7	.	TRBV10-1	.	TGCGCCAGCCGATCTTCGTACTTC	CASRSSYF
TRBJ2-5	.	TRBV7-8	.	TGTGCCAGCAGTTCCTTTCTAGGGAGGGAGACCCAGTACTTC	CASSSFLGRETQYF
TRBJ2-3	many	TRBV5-1	TRBD1	TGCGCCAGCAGCGGACAGGGGGCGCTAACAGATACGCAGTATTTT	CASSGQGALTDTQYF
TRBJ1-6	.	TRBV27	.	TGTGCCAGCAGTCTAACCCGGACAGTGGTATATAATTCACCCCTCCACTTT	CASSLTRTVVYNSPLHF
TRBJ2-4	.	TRBV12-5	TRBD2	TGTGCTAGTGGTTTGGTAGCGGGAATCGATCTAGCCAAAAACATTCAGTACTTC	CASGLVAGIDLAKNIQYF
TRBJ2-3	.	TRBV4-1	.	TGCGCCAGCAGCCAGGACCGCGACACTCGAAAGATGGATACGCAGTATTTT	CASSQDRDTRKMDTQYF